The entry below gives a single T cell receptor beta chain sequence along with its context. The data were taken from a study of cytomegalovirus exposure and HLA in healthy donors. Researchers ran the PCR with 60 Vbeta and 13 Jbeta primers. Using immunoSEQ multiplex PCR, the repertoire was profiled, and TCRdb retains in-frame clones only, with some absent. The data contain over 100,000 clones, over 75% of them seen just once; the ten biggest clones take up approximately 5.3%. CDR1 is LNHDA, CDR2 SQIVND, per germline (reference sequence). The CDR3 is 13 residues long. The junction had 1 base not matched to a gene; V was cut back by 3 bases and J by 4 bases.

The origin of this receptor is a woman between 18 and 29 years old in good health and CMV-seropositive. Sequenced sample: PBMCs. The chain combines TRBV19 with TRBJ2-5; 8 nucleotides match TRBD2. CDR3 coding DNA: TGTGCCAGTAGTATCCTAGCGGGAGAGACCCAGTACTTC. Protein sequence: CASSILAGETQYF.